Listed here is a single TCR beta chain. This sample was taken from a study of cytomegalovirus exposure and HLA in healthy donors. The CDR3 runs to 11 residues. Primers: 60 Vbeta forward and 13 Jbeta reverse. The data were produced by immunoSEQ multiplex PCR, yet TCRdb's version contains in-frame clones alone and is incomplete. This repertoire shows roughly 120,000 clones, just over 15% found once; its top ten account for 1.5% to 2%. The receptor comes from a woman aged 18-30 years in good health and CMV-seronegative. This rearrangement joins TRBV12-2 to TRBJ1-1; TRBD1, the D gene given by the table, was not confirmed from the DNA. TRBV12-2 is a documented pseudogene. Sequencing was carried out using PBMCs. The CDR3 reads CPNLGDREAFF. The DNA of the CDR3 is TGTCCCAACTTAGGGGACAGAGAAGCTTTCTTT.